The 24 T cell receptor beta chains listed next were all sequenced from one sample in a study of pediatric ulcerative colitis. Sequencing used immunoSEQ multiplex PCR; TCRdb keeps in-frame clones, though not all of them. The data show about 36,000 clones, approximately 87% seen once. The sequencing sample was made of blood. The receptors were sampled from a girl aged 5-17 years with moderate ulcerative colitis.

This chain uses TRBV7-2 with TRBJ2-3; D possibly corresponds to TRBD1 (5 bases). V was cut by 5 bases and J by 3 bases, with 18 bases left in between. Germline V gene sequence: CDR1 SGHTA, CDR2 FQGNSA. This CDR3 is built from 16 residues. CDR3 in amino acids: CASSHPTRVGTDTQYF. As DNA, the CDR3 is TGTGCCAGCAGCCACCCTACCAGGGTCGGGACAGATACGCAGTATTTT.

Concerning this clone itself: A junction boundary mismatches the germline segment, possibly from a read error. The rearrangement joins TRBV5-8 to TRBJ2-2; D may be TRBD1 or TRBD2 (5 bases each). This CDR3 comprises 15 residues. CDR1 is SGHTS and CDR2 is YDEGEE in the germline V gene. In DNA, the CDR3 is TGTGCCAGCAGTTTGGGGGTAGCGAACACCGGGGAGCTGTTTTTT. Translating gives CASSLGVANTGELFF. The full variable domain, in which reference TRBV5-8 and TRBJ2-2 provide the parts outside the CDR3, is EAGVTQSPTHLIKTRGQQATLRCSPISGHTSVYWYQQALGLGLQFLLWYDEGEERNRGNFPPRFSGRQFPNYSSELNVNALELEDSALYLCASSLGVANTGELFFGEGSRLTVL.

The chain joins TRBV18 to TRBJ2-5; D remains unclear. The CDR3 is made up of 14 amino acids. The germline gives CDR1 KGHSH, CDR2 LQKENI. V was pared by 1 base and J by 1 base, with 7 bases between. CDR3 in DNA: TGTGCCAGCTCACCACAGGGATTCCAAGAGACCCAGTACTTC. This translates into CASSPQGFQETQYF.

The chain combines TRBV6-5 with TRBJ2-7, with 9 bases that match TRBD1. Looked up from germline, CDR1 is MNHEY and CDR2 is SVGAGI. V shed 2 bases, J shed 5 bases, and the junction held 7 bases outside the gene matches. The CDR3 contains 15 residues. CDR3 amino acids: CASSYPGQGTDEQYF. In nucleotides, the CDR3 is TGTGCCAGCAGTTACCCGGGACAGGGAACCGACGAGCAGTACTTC.

The chain joins TRBV6-1 to TRBJ1-1; TRBD1 aligns across 10 bases. Germline trimming cut 6 bases from V and 6 bases from J; bases unmatched to any gene: 13. The CDR3 is 16 residues long. Germline loops: CDR1 MNHNS, CDR2 SASEGT. The CDR3 is CASSESPGQGISEAFF. The CDR3 DNA reads as TGTGCCAGCAGCGAAAGTCCGGGACAGGGGATATCTGAAGCTTTCTTT.

This clone was seen a single time. J is TRBJ2-5 and V is TRBV4-3; D is unclear. V was pared by 1 base and J by 3 bases, with 9 bases between. CDR3 length: 14 amino acids. Germline V CDR1 and CDR2: LGHNA, YSLEER. The DNA of the CDR3 is TGCGCCAGCAGCCAAGTAGGTACCGAAGAGACCCAGTACTTC. This translates into CASSQVGTEETQYF.

This clone was observed a few times. J is TRBJ1-2 and V is TRBV7-8; 9 bases match TRBD1. The CDR3 spans 15 residues. The trim removed 5 bases at V and 7 bases at J, leaving 11 bases unmatched. Looked up from germline, CDR1 is SGHVS and CDR2 is FQNEAQ. The CDR3 protein is CASSIGRQGEIGYTF. In DNA, the CDR3 is TGTGCCAGCAGCATCGGCAGACAGGGGGAAATTGGCTACACCTTC.

This chain links TRBV28 with TRBJ2-7; weak D call: TRBD2 (6 bases). This CDR3 spans 15 amino acids. CDR1 and CDR2 from the germline V gene are MDHEN and SYDVKM. V was cut by 6 bases and J by 0 bases, with 15 bases left in between. CDR3 residues: CASRRVGLLSYEQYF. CDR3 sequence (DNA): TGTGCCAGCAGGCGGGTGGGACTGCTCTCCTACGAGCAGTACTTC.

The gene calls are TRBV30 and TRBJ2-6, with D possibly being TRBD2 (5 bases). Trimming stripped 3 bases from V and 0 bases from J, with 9 bases between. Germline V gene data show CDR1 as GTSNPN and CDR2 as SVGIG (reference sequence). CDR3 size: 15 residues. The CDR3 protein is CAWSSGLSGANVLTF. For the CDR3, the DNA is TGTGCCTGGAGCTCCGGACTCTCTGGGGCCAACGTCCTGACTTTC.

The CDR3 loop is CASSGGSTKRPTEAFF. In DNA form, the CDR3 reads TGTGCCAGCAGCGGGGGAAGTACAAAACGGCCCACTGAAGCTTTCTTT. The V gene is TRBV5-6, the J gene TRBJ1-1; TRBD1 might be the D (5 bases). Trimming took off 4 bases at V and 4 bases at J, with 20 bases between the two ends. The CDR3 extends over 16 amino acids. Per germline, CDR1 SGHDT and CDR2 YYEEEE.

The V and J genes are TRBV4-1 and TRBJ2-1, with TRBD2 matching 11 bases. J was trimmed by 4 bases and V by 1 base; bases with no gene match: 9. The germline gives CDR1 MGHRA, CDR2 YSYEKL. There are 18 residues in the CDR3. The CDR3 DNA reads TGCGCCAGCAGCCAAGGGCTAGCGGGAGGCACTAGGTACAATGAGCAGTTCTTC. It encodes CASSQGLAGGTRYNEQFF.

This clone came up a few times. This chain joins TRBV10-3 and TRBJ1-1; 7 bases match TRBD1. The CDR3 loop spans 15 amino acids. Trimming cost V 6 bases and J 4 bases; bases outside gene matches: 11. Per germline, CDR1 ENHRY and CDR2 SYGVKD. The chain's CDR3 is CAIRLKTGMGTEAFF. Written as DNA, the CDR3 is TGTGCCATCAGACTTAAGACAGGGATGGGCACTGAAGCTTTCTTT.

The chain employs TRBV10-3 and TRBJ2-1; unclear D gene. The CDR3 runs to 17 residues. V dropped 3 bases and J dropped 5 bases, with 20 bases sitting between them. Germline V gives CDR1 ENHRY, CDR2 SYGVKD. The CDR3 nucleotides read TGTGCCATCAGTGAAACGGTGGTTCCTCGGAGCGACAATGAGCAGTTCTTC. Translating it yields CAISETVVPRSDNEQFF.

This clone is deemed medium-sized. The chain recombines TRBV27 with TRBJ2-2; D unclear. Trimming removed 7 bases at V and 4 bases at J, with 10 bases between. This CDR3 has 13 amino acids. The germline gives CDR1 MNHEY, CDR2 SMNVEV (reference sequence). The CDR3 loop reads CASMHSSTGELFF. The DNA of the CDR3 is TGTGCCAGCATGCATAGTAGCACCGGGGAGCTGTTTTTT.

The V and J genes are TRBV7-2 and TRBJ2-1, with 10 positions matching TRBD1. J gave up 9 bases and V 5 bases, and 7 bases lay outside the gene matches. The CDR3 runs 14 residues. The V gene's germline CDR1 is SGHTA and CDR2 FQGNSA. CDR3 region: CASSTGTGVIEQFF. In DNA form, the CDR3 reads TGTGCCAGCAGCACCGGGACAGGGGTTATTGAGCAGTTCTTC.

This clone was recorded a few times. The chain carries TRBV19 and TRBJ1-4, with D unresolved. CDR1 is LNHDA, CDR2 SQIVND, per germline (reference sequence). With 9 bases removed from V and 6 bases from J, the gap between germline ends came to 14 bases. CDR3 length: 13 residues. CDR3 nucleotide sequence: TGTGCCAGCTCGCGGCAGTTGGATGAAAAACTGTTTTTT. It encodes CASSRQLDEKLFF.

The chain carries TRBV6-1 and TRBJ2-7; tentative D call: TRBD2 (6 bases). Germline lookup yields CDR1 MNHNS and CDR2 SASEGT. V was trimmed by 10 bases and J by 4 bases, leaving 17 bases between them. The CDR3 covers 13 residues. The CDR3 sequence is CATVRRDAYEQYF. The CDR3 bases are TGTGCCACCGTGAGGAGGGATGCTTACGAGCAGTACTTC.

The CDR3 sequence: CASSSLPGLNHGYTF. The CDR3 DNA reads TGTGCCAGCAGTTCGCTCCCGGGCCTAAACCATGGCTACACCTTC. This chain links TRBV6-1 with TRBJ1-2; D is unclear. CDR1 and CDR2 from the germline V gene are MNHNS and SASEGT. The V end lost 5 bases, the J end lost 6 bases, and 19 bases lay between the germline ends. The CDR3 spans 15 residues.

The chain has TRBV7-9 and TRBJ2-1; D gene uncertain. Germline V lookup: CDR1 SEHNR, CDR2 FQNEAQ (reference sequence). With 1 base removed from V and 3 bases from J, the gap between germline ends came to 13 bases. The CDR3 is made up of 16 amino acids. This CDR3 reads CASSLEGPPSYNEQFF. In DNA form, the CDR3 reads TGTGCCAGCAGCTTAGAGGGTCCCCCAAGCTACAATGAGCAGTTCTTC.

This clone was observed a handful of times. This chain uses TRBV7-9 with TRBJ2-7; TRBD1 matches at 7 bases. This CDR3 contains 14 residues. Germline CDR1 is SEHNR and CDR2 is FQNEAQ (reference sequence). V gave up 5 bases and J gave up 3 bases; unmatched junction bases: 7. CDR3 in DNA: TGTGCCAGCAGCGATCCGGGACAGATCTACGAGCAGTACTTC. Amino acids: CASSDPGQIYEQYF.

The chain carries TRBV27 and TRBJ2-1; possible D gene TRBD2, 5 bases. V lost 2 bases and J lost 1, with 6 bases in between. This CDR3 contains 14 residues. Germline-derived CDR1 and CDR2 are MNHEY and SMNVEV (reference sequence). In DNA form, the CDR3 reads TGTGCCAGCAGTTTAGCGGGTTCCTACAATGAGCAGTTCTTC. Its translation is CASSLAGSYNEQFF.

The rearrangement joins TRBV4-1 to TRBJ2-3; perhaps TRBD2 as D (5 bases). The CDR3 covers 21 residues. Trimming stripped 1 base from V and 4 bases from J, with 30 bases between. Germline values: CDR1 MGHRA, CDR2 YSYEKL. CDR3 sequence: CASSQAPLVLASAGRADTQYF. The DNA for the CDR3 is TGCGCCAGCAGCCAAGCTCCGTTGGTGCTAGCTTCGGCAGGTAGGGCAGATACGCAGTATTTT.

This chain joins TRBV5-1 and TRBJ2-3, with D unclear. The germline V and J ends were trimmed by 5 bases and 2 bases, with 12 bases remaining between them. The CDR3 sequence is 14 residues long. Per germline, CDR1 SGHRS and CDR2 YFSETQ. CDR3 sequence: CASRSGPSTDTQYF. The DNA of the CDR3 is TGCGCCAGCAGATCCGGGCCCTCCACAGATACGCAGTATTTT. Looking up the rest from reference TRBV5-1 and TRBJ2-3 gives the full variable domain: KAGVTQTPRYLIKTRGQQVTLSCSPISGHRSVSWYQQTPGQGLQFLFEYFSETQRNKGNFPGRFSGRQFSNSRSEMNVSTLELGDSALYLCASRSGPSTDTQYFGPGTRLTVL.

This clone was seen a handful of times. The rearrangement uses TRBV5-1 and TRBJ2-2; 7 bases are shared with TRBD1. The CDR3 is 15 residues long. V lost 9 bases and J lost 0; bases outside the gene matches: 8. CDR1 SGHRS and CDR2 YFSETQ come from the germline V gene. DNA for the CDR3: TGCGCCACGGCGGACGGGACAGCGAACACCGGGGAGCTGTTTTTT. This codes for CATADGTANTGELFF.